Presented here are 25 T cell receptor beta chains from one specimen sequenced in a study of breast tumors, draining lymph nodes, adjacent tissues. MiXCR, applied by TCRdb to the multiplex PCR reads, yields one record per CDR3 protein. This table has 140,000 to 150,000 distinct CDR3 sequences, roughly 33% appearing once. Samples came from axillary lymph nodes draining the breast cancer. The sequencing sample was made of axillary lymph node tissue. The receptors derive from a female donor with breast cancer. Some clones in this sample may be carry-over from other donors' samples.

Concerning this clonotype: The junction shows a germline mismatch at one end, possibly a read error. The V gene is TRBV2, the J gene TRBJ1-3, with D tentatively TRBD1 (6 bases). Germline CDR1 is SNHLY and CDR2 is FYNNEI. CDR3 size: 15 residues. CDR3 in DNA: TGTGCCAGCAGCCCGGACAGAGTCTCTGGAACCACCATATATTTT. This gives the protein CASSPDRVSGTTIYF.

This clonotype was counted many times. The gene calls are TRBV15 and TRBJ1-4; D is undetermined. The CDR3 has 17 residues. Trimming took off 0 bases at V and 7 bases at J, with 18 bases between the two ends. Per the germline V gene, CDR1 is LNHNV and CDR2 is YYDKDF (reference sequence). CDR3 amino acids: CATSRDPGKVAGEKLFF. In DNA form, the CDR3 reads TGTGCCACCAGCAGAGATCCGGGCAAGGTGGCCGGTGAAAAACTGTTTTTT.

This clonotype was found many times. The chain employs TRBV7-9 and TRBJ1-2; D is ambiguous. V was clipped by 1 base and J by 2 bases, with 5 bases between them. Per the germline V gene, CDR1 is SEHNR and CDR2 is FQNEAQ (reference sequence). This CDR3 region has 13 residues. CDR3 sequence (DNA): TGTGCCAGCAGCTTAGTGGCGAACTATGGCTACACCTTC. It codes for CASSLVANYGYTF.

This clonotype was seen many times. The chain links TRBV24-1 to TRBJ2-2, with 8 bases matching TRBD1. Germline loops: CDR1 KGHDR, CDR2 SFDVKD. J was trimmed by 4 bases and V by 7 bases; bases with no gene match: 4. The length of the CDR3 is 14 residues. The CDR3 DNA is TGTGCCACCAGGGACAGGGATTTCACCGGGGAGCTGTTTTTT. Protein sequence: CATRDRDFTGELFF.

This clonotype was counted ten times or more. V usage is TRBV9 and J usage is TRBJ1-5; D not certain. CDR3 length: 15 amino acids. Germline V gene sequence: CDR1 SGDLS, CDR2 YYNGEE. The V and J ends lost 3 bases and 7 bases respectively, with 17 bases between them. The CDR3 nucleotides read TGTGCCAGCAGCGCCGACGTCGACATACCCCAGCCCCAGCATTTT. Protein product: CASSADVDIPQPQHF.

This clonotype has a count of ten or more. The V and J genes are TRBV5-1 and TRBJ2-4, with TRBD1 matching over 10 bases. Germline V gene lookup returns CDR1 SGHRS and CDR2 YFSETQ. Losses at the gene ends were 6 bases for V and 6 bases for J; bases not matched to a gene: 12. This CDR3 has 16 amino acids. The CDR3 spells CASTPTTGGEGNIQYF. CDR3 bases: TGCGCCAGCACCCCGACGACAGGGGGCGAGGGAAACATTCAGTACTTC.

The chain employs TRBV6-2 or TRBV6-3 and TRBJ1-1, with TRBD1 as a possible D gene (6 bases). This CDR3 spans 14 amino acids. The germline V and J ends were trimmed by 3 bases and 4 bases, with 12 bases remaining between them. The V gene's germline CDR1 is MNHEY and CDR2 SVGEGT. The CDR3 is CASSYLQGGTEAFF. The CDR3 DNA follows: TGTGCCAGCAGTTATTTACAGGGCGGCACTGAAGCTTTCTTT.

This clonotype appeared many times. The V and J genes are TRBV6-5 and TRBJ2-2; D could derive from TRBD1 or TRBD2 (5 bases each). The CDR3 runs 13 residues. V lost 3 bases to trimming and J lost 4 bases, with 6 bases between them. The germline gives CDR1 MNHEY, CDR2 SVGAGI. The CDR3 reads CASSYGGTGELFF. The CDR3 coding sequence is TGTGCCAGCAGTTATGGGGGCACCGGGGAGCTGTTTTTT.

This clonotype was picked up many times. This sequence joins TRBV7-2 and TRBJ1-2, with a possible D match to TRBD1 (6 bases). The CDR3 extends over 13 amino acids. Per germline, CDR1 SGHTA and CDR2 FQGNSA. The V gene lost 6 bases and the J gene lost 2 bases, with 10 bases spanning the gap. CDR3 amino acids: CASSRTGNYGYTF. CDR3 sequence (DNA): TGTGCCAGCAGTCGAACAGGGAACTATGGCTACACCTTC.

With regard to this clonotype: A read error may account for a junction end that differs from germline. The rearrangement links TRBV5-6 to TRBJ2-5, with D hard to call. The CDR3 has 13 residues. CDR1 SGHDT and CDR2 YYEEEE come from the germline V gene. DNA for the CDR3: TGTGCCAGCAGCTTGGGAGGTGGAGAGGCCCAGTACTTC. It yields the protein CASSLGGGEAQYF.

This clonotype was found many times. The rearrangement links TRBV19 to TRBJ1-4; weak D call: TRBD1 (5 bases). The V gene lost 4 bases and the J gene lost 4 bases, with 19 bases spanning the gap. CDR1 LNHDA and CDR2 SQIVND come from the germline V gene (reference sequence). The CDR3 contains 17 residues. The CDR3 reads CASSKTLAGTSNEKLFF. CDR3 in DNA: TGTGCCAGTAGTAAGACCCTTGCCGGGACCAGTAATGAAAAACTGTTTTTT. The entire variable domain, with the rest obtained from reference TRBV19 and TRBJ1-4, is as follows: DGGITQSPKYLFRKEGQNVTLSCEQNLNHDAMYWYRQDPGQGLRLIYYSQIVNDFQKGDIAEGYSVSREKKESFPLTVTSAQKNPTAFYLCASSKTLAGTSNEKLFFGSGTQLSVL.

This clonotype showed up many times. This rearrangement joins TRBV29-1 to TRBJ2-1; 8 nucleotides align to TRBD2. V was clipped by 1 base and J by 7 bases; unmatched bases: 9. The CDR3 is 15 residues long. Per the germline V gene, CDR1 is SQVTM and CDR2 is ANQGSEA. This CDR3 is CSVEGGLAGENEQFF. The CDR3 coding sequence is TGCAGCGTTGAAGGTGGGCTAGCGGGCGAGAATGAGCAGTTCTTC.

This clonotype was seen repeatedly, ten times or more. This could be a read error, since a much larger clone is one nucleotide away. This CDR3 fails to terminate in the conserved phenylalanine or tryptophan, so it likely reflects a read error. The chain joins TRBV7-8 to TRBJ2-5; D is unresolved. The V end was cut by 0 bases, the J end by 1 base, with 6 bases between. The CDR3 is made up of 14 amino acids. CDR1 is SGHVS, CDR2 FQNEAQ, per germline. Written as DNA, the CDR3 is TGTGCCAGCAGCTTAGCCGCCCTCCAAGAGACCCAGTACCTC. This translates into CASSLAALQETQYL.

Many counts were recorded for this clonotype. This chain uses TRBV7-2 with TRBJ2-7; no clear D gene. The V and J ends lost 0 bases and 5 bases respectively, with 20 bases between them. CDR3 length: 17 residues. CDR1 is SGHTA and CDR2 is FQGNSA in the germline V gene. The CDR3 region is CASSLAVEGRVRHEQYV. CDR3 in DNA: TGTGCCAGCAGCTTAGCGGTTGAAGGCCGGGTTCGTCACGAGCAGTACGTC.

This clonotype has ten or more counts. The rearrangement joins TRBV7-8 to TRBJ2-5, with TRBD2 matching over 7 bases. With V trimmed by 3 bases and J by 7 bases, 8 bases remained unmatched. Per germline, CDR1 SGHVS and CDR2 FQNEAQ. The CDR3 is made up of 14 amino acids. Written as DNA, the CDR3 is TGTGCCAGCAGCTTGGGGACTATCTCGGGGACCCAGTACTTC. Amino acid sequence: CASSLGTISGTQYF.

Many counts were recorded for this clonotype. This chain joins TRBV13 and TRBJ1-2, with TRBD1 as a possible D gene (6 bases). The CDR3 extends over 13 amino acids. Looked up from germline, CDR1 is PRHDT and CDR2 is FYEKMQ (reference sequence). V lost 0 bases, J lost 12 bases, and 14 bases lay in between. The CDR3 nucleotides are TGTGCCAGCAGCTTAGGCCTCACAGGGCTGAACACCTTC. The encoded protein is CASSLGLTGLNTF.

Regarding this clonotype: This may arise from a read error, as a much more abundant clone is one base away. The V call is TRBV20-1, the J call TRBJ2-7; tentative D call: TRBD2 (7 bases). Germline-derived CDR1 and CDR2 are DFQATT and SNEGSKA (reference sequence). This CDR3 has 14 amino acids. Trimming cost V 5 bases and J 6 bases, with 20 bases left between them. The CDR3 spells CSAPDSGGPSEQYF. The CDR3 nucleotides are TGCAGTGCTCCGGACTCCGGGGGGCCCTCCGAGCAGTACTTC.

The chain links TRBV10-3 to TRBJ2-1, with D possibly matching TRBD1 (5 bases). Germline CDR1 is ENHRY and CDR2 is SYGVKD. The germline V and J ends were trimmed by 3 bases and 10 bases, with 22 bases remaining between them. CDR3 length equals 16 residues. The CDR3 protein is CAISEGLWQGRYEQFF. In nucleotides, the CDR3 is TGTGCCATCAGTGAAGGTTTATGGCAGGGCAGATACGAGCAGTTCTTC.

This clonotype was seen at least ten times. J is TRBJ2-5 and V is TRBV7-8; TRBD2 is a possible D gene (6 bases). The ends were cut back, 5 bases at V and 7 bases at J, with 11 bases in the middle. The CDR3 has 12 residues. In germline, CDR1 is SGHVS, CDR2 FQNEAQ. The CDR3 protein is CASSPEGRTQYF. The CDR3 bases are TGTGCCAGCAGCCCGGAGGGGAGGACCCAGTACTTC.

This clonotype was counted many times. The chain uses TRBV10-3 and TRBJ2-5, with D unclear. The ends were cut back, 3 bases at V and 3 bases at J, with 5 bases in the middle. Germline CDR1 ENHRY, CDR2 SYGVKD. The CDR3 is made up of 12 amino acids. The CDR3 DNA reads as TGTGCCATCAGTGATGATAAAGAGACCCAGTACTTC. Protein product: CAISDDKETQYF.

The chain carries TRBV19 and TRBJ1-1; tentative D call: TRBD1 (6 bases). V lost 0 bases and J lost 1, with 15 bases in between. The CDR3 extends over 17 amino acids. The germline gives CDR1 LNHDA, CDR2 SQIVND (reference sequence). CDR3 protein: CASSIDSRGTQNTEAFF. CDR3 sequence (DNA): TGTGCCAGTAGTATAGATTCTAGGGGGACACAGAACACTGAAGCTTTCTTT. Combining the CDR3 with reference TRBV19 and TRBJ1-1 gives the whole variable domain DGGITQSPKYLFRKEGQNVTLSCEQNLNHDAMYWYRQDPGQGLRLIYYSQIVNDFQKGDIAEGYSVSREKKESFPLTVTSAQKNPTAFYLCASSIDSRGTQNTEAFFGQGTRLTVV.

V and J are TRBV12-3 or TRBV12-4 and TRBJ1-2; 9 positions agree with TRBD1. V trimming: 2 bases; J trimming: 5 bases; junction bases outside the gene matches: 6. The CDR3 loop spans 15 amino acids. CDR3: CASSLTGGAPYGYTF. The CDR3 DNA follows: TGTGCCAGCAGTTTAACAGGGGGCGCCCCGTATGGCTACACCTTC.

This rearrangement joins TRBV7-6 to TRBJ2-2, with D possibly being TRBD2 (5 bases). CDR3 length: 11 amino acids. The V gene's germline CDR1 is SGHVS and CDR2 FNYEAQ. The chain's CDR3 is CASEGSGELFF. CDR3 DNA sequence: TGTGCTAGCGAAGGTTCCGGGGAGCTGTTTTTT.

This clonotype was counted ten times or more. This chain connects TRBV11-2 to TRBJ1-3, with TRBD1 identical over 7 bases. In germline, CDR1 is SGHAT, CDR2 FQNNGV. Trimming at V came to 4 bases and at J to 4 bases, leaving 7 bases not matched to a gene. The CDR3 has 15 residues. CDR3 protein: CASSSTGLGGNTIYF. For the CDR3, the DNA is TGTGCCAGCAGCTCGACAGGGCTGGGAGGAAACACCATATATTTT.

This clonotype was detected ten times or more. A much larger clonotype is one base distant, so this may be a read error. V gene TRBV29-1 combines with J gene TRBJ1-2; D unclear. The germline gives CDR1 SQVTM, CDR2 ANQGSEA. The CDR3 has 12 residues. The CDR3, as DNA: TGCAGCGTTCCTGGACGGAGCTATGGCTACGCCTTC. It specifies CSVPGRSYGYAF.